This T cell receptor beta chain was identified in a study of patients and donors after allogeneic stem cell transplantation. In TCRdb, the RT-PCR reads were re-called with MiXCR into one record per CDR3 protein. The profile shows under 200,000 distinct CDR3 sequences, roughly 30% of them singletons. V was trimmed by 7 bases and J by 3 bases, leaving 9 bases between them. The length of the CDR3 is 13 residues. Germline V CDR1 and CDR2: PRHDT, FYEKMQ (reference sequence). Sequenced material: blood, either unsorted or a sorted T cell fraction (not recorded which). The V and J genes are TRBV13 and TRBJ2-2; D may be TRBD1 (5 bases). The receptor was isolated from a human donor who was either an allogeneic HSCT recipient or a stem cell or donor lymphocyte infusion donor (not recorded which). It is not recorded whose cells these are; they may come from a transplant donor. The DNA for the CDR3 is TGTGCCAGCACCGTGGGGCACACCGGGGAGCTGTTTTTT. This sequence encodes CASTVGHTGELFF.